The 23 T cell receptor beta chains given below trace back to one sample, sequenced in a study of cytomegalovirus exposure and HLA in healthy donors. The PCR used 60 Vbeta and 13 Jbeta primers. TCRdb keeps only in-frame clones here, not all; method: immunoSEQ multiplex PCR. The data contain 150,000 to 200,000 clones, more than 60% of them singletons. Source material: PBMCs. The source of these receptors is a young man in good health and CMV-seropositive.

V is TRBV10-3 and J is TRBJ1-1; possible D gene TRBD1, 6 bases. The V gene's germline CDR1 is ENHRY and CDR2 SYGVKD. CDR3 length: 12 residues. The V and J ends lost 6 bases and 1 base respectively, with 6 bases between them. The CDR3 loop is CAIRDRNTEAFF. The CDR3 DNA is TGTGCCATCAGGGACAGGAACACTGAAGCTTTCTTT.

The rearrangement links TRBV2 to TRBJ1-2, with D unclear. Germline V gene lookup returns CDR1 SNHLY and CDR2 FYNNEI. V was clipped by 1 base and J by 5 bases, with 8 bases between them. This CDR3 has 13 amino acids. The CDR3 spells CASSEGAEYGYTF. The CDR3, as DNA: TGTGCCAGCAGTGAAGGGGCAGAGTATGGCTACACCTTC.

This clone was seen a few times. DNA of the CDR3: TGTGCCAGCAGCTCCCACCCGGGGGGCGATGAGCAGTTCTTC. Its protein product is CASSSHPGGDEQFF. The rearrangement joins TRBV7-6 to TRBJ2-1; perhaps TRBD2 as D (7 bases). The V gene's germline CDR1 is SGHVS and CDR2 FNYEAQ. Trimming shortened V by 4 bases and J by 8 bases, and 15 bases separated the two germline ends. CDR3 length equals 14 residues. The full variable domain, rest sourced from reference TRBV7-6 and TRBJ2-1, is GAGVSQSPRYKVTKRGQDVALRCDPISGHVSLYWYRQALGQGPEFLTYFNYEAQQDKSGLPNDRFSAERPEGSISTLTIQRTEQRDSAMYRCASSSHPGGDEQFFGPGTRLTVL.

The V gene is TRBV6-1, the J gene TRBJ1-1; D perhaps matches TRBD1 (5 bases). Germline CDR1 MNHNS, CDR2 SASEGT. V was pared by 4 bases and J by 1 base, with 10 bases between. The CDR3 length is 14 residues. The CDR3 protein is CASSAGGTNTEAFF. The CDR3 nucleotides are TGTGCCAGCAGTGCCGGGGGAACGAACACTGAAGCTTTCTTT.

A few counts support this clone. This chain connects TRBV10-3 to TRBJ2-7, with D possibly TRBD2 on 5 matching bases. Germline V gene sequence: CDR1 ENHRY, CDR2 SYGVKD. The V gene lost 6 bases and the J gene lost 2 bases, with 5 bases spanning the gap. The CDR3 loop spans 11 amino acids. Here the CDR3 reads CAISGTYEQYF. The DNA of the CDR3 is TGTGCCATCAGCGGGACCTACGAGCAGTACTTC.

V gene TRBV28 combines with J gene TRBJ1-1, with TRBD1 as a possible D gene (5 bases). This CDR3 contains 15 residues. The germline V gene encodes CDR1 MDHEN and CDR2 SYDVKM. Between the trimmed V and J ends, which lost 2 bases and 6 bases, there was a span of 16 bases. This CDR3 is CASSLASQGAPEAFF. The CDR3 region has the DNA TGTGCCAGCAGTTTAGCATCCCAGGGCGCGCCTGAAGCTTTCTTT.

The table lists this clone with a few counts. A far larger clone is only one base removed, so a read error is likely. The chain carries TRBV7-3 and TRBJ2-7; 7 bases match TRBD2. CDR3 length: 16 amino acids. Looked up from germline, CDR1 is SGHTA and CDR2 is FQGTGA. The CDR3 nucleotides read TGTTCCAGCAGCTTAGAGCGGGGCGGGAACTCCTACGAGCAGTACTTC. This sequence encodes CSSSLERGGNSYEQYF.

The CDR3 DNA sequence: TGTGCCAGCAGCTTGGAGCGGGACGACTATGGCTACACCTTC. Its translation: CASSLERDDYGYTF. This chain uses TRBV5-6 with TRBJ1-2; TRBD1 might be the D (5 bases). V was shortened by 0 bases and J by 3 bases, with 9 bases between the two germline ends. Germline V lookup: CDR1 SGHDT, CDR2 YYEEEE. The CDR3 extends over 14 amino acids.

The CDR3 DNA is TGTGCCAGCAGCCAAGCCGGGTGGTTACGCTCCTACAATGAGCAGTTCTTC. Protein sequence: CASSQAGWLRSYNEQFF. The V and J genes are TRBV14 and TRBJ2-1; D remains unclear. This CDR3 comprises 17 residues. Germline CDR1 SGHDN, CDR2 FVKESK. Trimming took 1 base from V and 0 from J, leaving 13 bases between them.

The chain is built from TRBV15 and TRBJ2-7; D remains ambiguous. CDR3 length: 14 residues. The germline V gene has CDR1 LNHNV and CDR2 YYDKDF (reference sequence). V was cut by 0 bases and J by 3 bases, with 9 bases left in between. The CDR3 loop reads CATSRDNVDYEQYF. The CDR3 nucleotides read TGTGCCACCAGCAGAGATAACGTAGACTACGAGCAGTACTTC.

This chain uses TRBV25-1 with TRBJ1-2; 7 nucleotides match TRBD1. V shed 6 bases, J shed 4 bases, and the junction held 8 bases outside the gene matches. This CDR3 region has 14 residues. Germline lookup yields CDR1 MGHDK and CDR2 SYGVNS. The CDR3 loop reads CASRGTATFYGYTF. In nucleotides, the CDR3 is TGTGCCAGCAGAGGGACAGCTACATTCTATGGCTACACCTTC.

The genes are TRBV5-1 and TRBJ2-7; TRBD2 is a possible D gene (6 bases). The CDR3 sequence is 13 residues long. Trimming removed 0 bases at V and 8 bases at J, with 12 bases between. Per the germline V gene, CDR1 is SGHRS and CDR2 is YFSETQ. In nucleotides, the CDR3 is TGCGCCAGCAGCTTGGAACTGGAGGGTAAGCAGTACTTC. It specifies CASSLELEGKQYF.

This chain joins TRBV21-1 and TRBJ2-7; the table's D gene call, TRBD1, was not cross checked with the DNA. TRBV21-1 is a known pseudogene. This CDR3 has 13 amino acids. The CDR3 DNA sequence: TGTGCCAGCAGCAGGACAGGCCCGGGGAAGCAGTACTTC. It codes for CASSRTGPGKQYF.

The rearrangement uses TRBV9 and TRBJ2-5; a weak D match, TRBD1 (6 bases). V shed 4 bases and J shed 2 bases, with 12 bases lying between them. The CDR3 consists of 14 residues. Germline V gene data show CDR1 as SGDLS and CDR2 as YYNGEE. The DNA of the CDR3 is TGTGCCAGCAGCTCAGGGGTAAAACAAGAGACCCAGTACTTC. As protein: CASSSGVKQETQYF.

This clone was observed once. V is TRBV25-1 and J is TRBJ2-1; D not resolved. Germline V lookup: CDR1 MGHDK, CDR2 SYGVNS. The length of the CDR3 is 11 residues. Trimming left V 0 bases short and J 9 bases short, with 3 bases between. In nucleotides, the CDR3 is TGTGCCAGCAGTGAATACGTTGAGCAGTTCTTC. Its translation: CASSEYVEQFF.

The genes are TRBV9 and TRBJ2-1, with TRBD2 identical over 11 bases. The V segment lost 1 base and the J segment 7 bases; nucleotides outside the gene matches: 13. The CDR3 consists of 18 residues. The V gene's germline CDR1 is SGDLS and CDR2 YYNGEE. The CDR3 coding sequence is TGTGCCAGCAGCGTAATAGCGGGAGGGCCGAGTAGGGGAAATGAGCAGTTCTTC. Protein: CASSVIAGGPSRGNEQFF.

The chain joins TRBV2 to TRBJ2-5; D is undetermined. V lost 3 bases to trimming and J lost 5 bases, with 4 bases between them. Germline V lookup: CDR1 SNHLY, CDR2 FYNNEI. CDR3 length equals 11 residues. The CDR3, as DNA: TGTGCCAGCAGTGATTCGGAGACCCAGTACTTC. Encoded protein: CASSDSETQYF.

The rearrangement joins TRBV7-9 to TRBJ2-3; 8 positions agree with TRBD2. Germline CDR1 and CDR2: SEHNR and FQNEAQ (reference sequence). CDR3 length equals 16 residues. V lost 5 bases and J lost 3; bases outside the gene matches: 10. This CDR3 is CASSHISGEWTDTQYF. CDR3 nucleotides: TGTGCCAGCAGCCACATTAGCGGGGAATGGACAGATACGCAGTATTTT.

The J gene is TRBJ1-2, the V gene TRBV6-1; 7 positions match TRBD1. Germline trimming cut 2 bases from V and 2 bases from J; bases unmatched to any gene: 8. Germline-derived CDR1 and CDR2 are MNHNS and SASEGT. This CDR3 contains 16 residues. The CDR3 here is CASSEWWRGQNYGYTF. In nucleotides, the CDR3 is TGTGCCAGCAGTGAATGGTGGAGGGGACAGAACTATGGCTACACCTTC.

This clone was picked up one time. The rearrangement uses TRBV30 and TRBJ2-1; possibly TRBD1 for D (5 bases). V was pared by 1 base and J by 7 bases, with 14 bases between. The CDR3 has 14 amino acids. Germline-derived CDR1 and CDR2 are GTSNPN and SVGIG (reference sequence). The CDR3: CAWSATVLGNEQFF. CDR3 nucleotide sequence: TGTGCCTGGAGTGCGACAGTACTGGGGAATGAGCAGTTCTTC.

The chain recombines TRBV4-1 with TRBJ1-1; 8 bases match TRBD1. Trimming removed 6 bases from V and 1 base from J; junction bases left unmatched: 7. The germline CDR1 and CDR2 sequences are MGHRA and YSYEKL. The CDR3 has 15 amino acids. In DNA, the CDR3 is TGCGCCAGCAGGAAAGGGGGGACAGGGAACACTGAAGCTTTCTTT. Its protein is CASRKGGTGNTEAFF.

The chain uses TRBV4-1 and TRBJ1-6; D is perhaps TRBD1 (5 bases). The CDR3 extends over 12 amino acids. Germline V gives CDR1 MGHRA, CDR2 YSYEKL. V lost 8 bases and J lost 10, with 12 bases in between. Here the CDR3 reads CASGTGGSPLHF. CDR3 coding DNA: TGCGCCAGCGGTACGGGGGGATCACCCCTCCACTTT.

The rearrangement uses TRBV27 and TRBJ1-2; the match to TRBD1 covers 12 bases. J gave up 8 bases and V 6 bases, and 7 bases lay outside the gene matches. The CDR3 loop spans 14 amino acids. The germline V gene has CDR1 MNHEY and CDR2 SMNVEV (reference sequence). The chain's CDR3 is CASRWGQGAGGYTF. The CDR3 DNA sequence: TGTGCCAGCAGGTGGGGACAGGGGGCAGGAGGCTACACCTTC.